This TCR beta chain was profiled in a study of CD8+ T cells in alopecia areata. As for the study in general: Treated individuals took tofacitinib by mouth, 5 to 10 mg twice daily. The duration of tofacitinib was 6 to 18 months, with 6 months off drug afterward. Study results and limitations: Numerous clones, expanded in lesions, remained in scalp and blood during tofacitinib.

As to treatment: oral pan-JAK inhibitor, 5-10 mg twice daily. With regard to this clone: The antigen remains undetermined.

This CDR3 has 16 amino acids. Trimming cost V 8 bases and J 7 bases, with 23 bases left between them. Germline-derived CDR1 and CDR2 are SNHLY and FYNNEI. cDNA prepared by RNA extraction and subsequent reverse transcription served as the template for sequencing. The assay was immunoSEQ multiplex PCR, and TCRdb's table has in-frame clones only and misses some. The sample contains roughly 190,000 clones, around 60% of which appear only once. The source material was CD4+ T cells sorted from blood, sampled at week 4, from a patient treated with tofacitinib. The receptor comes from a human donor with alopecia areata. The V and J genes are TRBV2 and TRBJ2-2; maybe TRBD1 (5 bases). DNA of the CDR3: TGTGCCAGCGGGATGGACATTGCACGTGGCATCGGGGAGCTGTTTTTT. The encoded protein is CASGMDIARGIGELFF.